Listed below are T cell receptor beta chains from one sample, sequenced in a study of response to subunit inactivated influenza vaccine. TCRdb re-analysed the RT-PCR reads in MiXCR, keeping a single row per CDR3 protein. The repertoire holds about 520,000 distinct CDR3 sequences, with 25% as singletons. The sequencing here drew on CD4+ T cells sorted from PBMCs, taken roughly 5 days after vaccination. These receptors were taken from a man aged 50 to 59 who received an inactivated influenza vaccine. Both conserved end residues are part of each CDR3. Each record gives: J gene, clone size, V gene, D gene, CDR3 DNA, CDR3 protein. The D gene is left open where the match is weak. For some rows the clone size is stated as once, few or many, or as a class when expanded; others skip it.

TRBJ2-1,.,TRBV28,.,TGTGCCAGCAGTACCGCCCAAGCGGCAATCGTCTTC,CASSTAQAAIVF
TRBJ1-1,few,TRBV2,.,TGTGCCAGCAGGGCATTTGGGGGAGGGAACACTGAAGCTTTCTTT,CASRAFGGGNTEAFF
TRBJ1-1,.,TRBV5-8,.,TGTGCCAGCAGCCCACCCCACAGGAACACTGAAGCTTTCTTT,CASSPPHRNTEAFF
TRBJ2-1,few,TRBV7-9,TRBD2,TGTGCCAGCAGCTTATTGGGGACTAGCGGGTACAATGAGCAGTTCTTC,CASSLLGTSGYNEQFF
TRBJ2-1,.,TRBV2,TRBD2,TGTGCCAGCATGATTGGGACTAGCGGAAAGCAGTTCTTC,CASMIGTSGKQFF
TRBJ1-2,.,TRBV21-1,.,TGTGCCAGCACCTTATCACTGCTCCGGGACCCACTTGACTATGGCTACACCTTC,CASTLSLLRDPLDYGYTF
TRBJ2-5,.,TRBV20-1,TRBD1,TGCAGTGGTTGGGACAGCAAAGAGACCCAGTACTTC,CSGWDSKETQYF
TRBJ1-6,.,TRBV20-1,TRBD1,TGCAGTGCTAGATTACCGGGACAGCCTTCCCTCCACTTT,CSARLPGQPSLHF
TRBJ1-1,.,TRBV10-2,.,TGCGCCAGCAGTGGTTCCGGCACTGAAGCTTTCTTT,CASSGSGTEAFF
TRBJ2-7,.,TRBV20-1,.,TGCAGTGCTCGGCAGGCCTACGAGCAGTACTTC,CSARQAYEQYF